This TCR beta chain was obtained from a study of lymphopenia after photon versus proton radiotherapy. Study observations and caveats: After lymphocyte nadir, photon-treated repertoires showed oligoclonal expansion, especially CD8+ Temra. A bigger post-nadir fall in TCR diversity correlated inversely with survival time in deceased patients. Proton therapy kept repertoires fairly stable, unlike photons, which gained effector/memory cells.

Turning to this clone: Its target is unknown.

Clones were read by immunoSEQ multiplex PCR, and TCRdb kept only the in-frame ones, dropping some. Here the sample spans roughly 65,000 clones, roughly 90% being singletons. CDR3 length: 14 residues. Germline loops: CDR1 KGHSH, CDR2 LQKENI. Trimming removed 3 bases at V and 8 bases at J, with 14 bases between. Sequencing was performed on peripheral blood, taken from a patient treated with photon-based radiotherapy. The chain joins TRBV18 to TRBJ2-1; TRBD2 is a possible D gene (5 bases). The TCR sequence derives from a woman in her 70s with pancreatic cancer. The CDR3 DNA reads as TGTGCCAGCTCACCGCCGGGGAGCGTCTATGAGCAGTTCTTC. This gives the protein CASSPPGSVYEQFF.